A selection of T cell receptor beta chains follows, all from one sample in a study of blood T cells in healthy people across ages. Each CDR3 protein is one row after TCRdb ran MiXCR on the 5' RACE reads. The table records hundreds of thousands of distinct CDR3 sequences, 25% to 30% of them present only once. Sequences were obtained from blood. The source is a woman aged 80 or over in good health. CDR3s leave out the opening cysteine and the closing phenylalanine or tryptophan.

ASSLEAGTLYEQY | TRBV11-1 | 13
SATGTAHGYT | TRBV20-1 | 10
ASSGVRDSNYGYT | TRBV6-5 | 13
SVGQGRAKNIQY | TRBV29-1 | 12
ASSQDLTSGGARPDTQY | TRBV4-2 | 17
ASSLDDGGTEAF | TRBV7-2 | 12
SGGTRGGTEAF | TRBV29-1 | 11
ASSFRSVNTEAF | TRBV27 | 12
ASSKGNEKLF | TRBV18 | 10
ASSRGTSGADTQY | TRBV7-2 | 13
SARSLGRGGEAF | TRBV20-1 | 12
ASAGTDSYEQY | TRBV28 | 11
ARRGRGNYGYT | TRBV2 | 11
ASQGGGKTQY | TRBV11-2 | 10
ASSFQGQNQPQH | TRBV27 | 12
AGRGTGGLYEQY | TRBV28 | 12
ASSRRADPNEKLF | TRBV7-2 | 13